Each of the 24 T cell receptor beta chains below was sequenced from the same sample in a study of shared clonotypes between healthy human individuals. Libraries were prepared by immunoSEQ multiplex PCR; TCRdb keeps only in-frame clonotypes and omits some of them. This sample has more than 1,200,000 clones, with 98% found just once. The sample comprised naive CD4+ T cells sorted from blood. Subset reported: CD45RA+ positively selected. These receptors all stem from a man younger than 40 in good health.

The rearrangement uses TRBV6-1 and TRBJ2-7; 8 nucleotides agree with TRBD1. The CDR3 loop spans 15 amino acids. Germline V lookup: CDR1 MNHNS, CDR2 SASEGT. V lost 2 bases to trimming and J lost 0 bases; unmatched junction nucleotides: 3. CDR3: CASSEQGASSYEQYF. The CDR3 DNA is TGTGCCAGCAGTGAACAGGGGGCCAGCTCCTACGAGCAGTACTTC.

V usage is TRBV18 and J usage is TRBJ1-1, with a tentative D call TRBD1 (6 bases). This CDR3 region has 13 residues. The germline gives CDR1 KGHSH, CDR2 LQKENI. The V and J ends lost 5 bases and 6 bases respectively, with 13 bases between them. The CDR3 DNA follows: TGTGCCAGCTCAAGCAGAACAGGGCCTGAAGCTTTCTTT. It is translated as CASSSRTGPEAFF.

With respect to this clone: The same CDR3 can be traced to other DNA sequences in this sample. CDR3 region: CASSPTSGKTDTQYF. DNA of the CDR3: TGTGCCAGCTCACCGACTAGCGGGAAAACAGATACGCAGTATTTT. The chain has TRBV18 and TRBJ2-3, with 11 bases matching TRBD2. The CDR3 length is 15 residues. CDR1 and CDR2 from the germline V gene are KGHSH and LQKENI. J gave up 3 bases and V 3 bases, and 2 bases lay outside the gene matches.

The chain has TRBV6-5 and TRBJ2-3; a possible D gene is TRBD2 (5 bases). This CDR3 has 11 amino acids. V was cut by 6 bases and J by 9 bases, with 10 bases left in between. Germline V gene lookup returns CDR1 MNHEY and CDR2 SVGAGI. The chain's CDR3 is CASRAGETQYF. The CDR3 DNA reads TGTGCCAGCAGAGCCGGGGAGACGCAGTATTTT.

This rearrangement joins TRBV5-5 to TRBJ2-5; D possibly corresponds to TRBD1 (5 bases). V lost 0 bases and J 8 bases, leaving 14 bases between the germline ends. Germline-derived CDR1 and CDR2 are SGHKS and YYEKEE (reference sequence). The CDR3 has 14 amino acids. The CDR3 DNA reads TGTGCCAGCAGCTTGGCCGGTCAGGGAATTACCCAGTACTTC. The encoded protein is CASSLAGQGITQYF.

The rearrangement uses TRBV9 and TRBJ1-1, with D unresolved. Germline V lookup: CDR1 SGDLS, CDR2 YYNGEE. V was pared by 4 bases and J by 0 bases, with 13 bases between. The CDR3 consists of 15 residues. CDR3 coding DNA: TGTGCCAGCAGCACTGGAGGTAATTTGAACACTGAAGCTTTCTTT. Translating it yields CASSTGGNLNTEAFF.

J is TRBJ1-2 and V is TRBV10-3; 7 bases are a match to TRBD1. The CDR3 covers 15 residues. The V gene end was trimmed by 10 bases and the J gene end by 7 bases; junction bases not matched to a gene: 18. Looked up from germline, CDR1 is ENHRY and CDR2 is SYGVKD. CDR3 region: CATGTKGTEAGGYTF. For the CDR3, the DNA is TGTGCCACAGGGACTAAAGGGACAGAGGCGGGTGGCTACACCTTC.

The chain is built from TRBV19 and TRBJ1-4, with TRBD1 matching over 8 bases. Per the germline V gene, CDR1 is LNHDA and CDR2 is SQIVND (reference sequence). The CDR3 sequence is 14 residues long. V was clipped by 3 bases and J by 7 bases; unmatched bases: 4. The CDR3 loop is CASSITGTGEKLFF. The CDR3 bases are TGTGCCAGTAGTATCACCGGGACAGGTGAAAAACTGTTTTTT.

The chain is built from TRBV7-9 and TRBJ2-7, with D possibly being TRBD2 (7 bases). Trimming pared 4 bases from V and 6 bases from J, leaving 19 bases between. CDR3 length: 15 amino acids. Germline assignment: CDR1 SEHNR and CDR2 FQNEAQ (reference sequence). CDR3 protein: CASSSMGQGRGEQYF. CDR3 DNA sequence: TGTGCCAGCAGCTCCATGGGGCAGGGGAGGGGCGAGCAGTACTTC.

The chain is built from TRBV6-5 and TRBJ2-2; tentatively, D is TRBD1 (6 bases). The CDR3 extends over 16 amino acids. The germline gives CDR1 MNHEY, CDR2 SVGAGI. V was pared by 2 bases and J by 4 bases, with 14 bases between. CDR3 sequence (DNA): TGTGCCAGCAGTTACGGCAGACAGGCTACCACCGGGGAGCTGTTTTTT. This codes for CASSYGRQATTGELFF.

V gene TRBV28 combines with J gene TRBJ1-1; 7 bases are shared with TRBD1. V was pared by 3 bases and J by 12 bases, with 7 bases of the junction left unmatched. Germline loops: CDR1 MDHEN, CDR2 SYDVKM. CDR3 length: 12 amino acids. The CDR3 region has the DNA TGTGCCAGCAGTTTCCCGGGACAGCGACCTTTCTTT. This translates into CASSFPGQRPFF.

The gene calls are TRBV5-1 and TRBJ2-1, with 11 bases aligning to TRBD2. Germline-derived CDR1 and CDR2 are SGHRS and YFSETQ. V was clipped by 5 bases and J by 7 bases; unmatched bases: 8. The CDR3 loop spans 15 amino acids. The CDR3 DNA reads as TGCGCCAGCAGTTACACTAGCGGGAGTCTGAATGAGCAGTTCTTC. Its protein product is CASSYTSGSLNEQFF.

Points on this clone: Additional DNA sequences in this sample encode the identical CDR3. CDR3 sequence reads: CASSLSGTEAFF. The CDR3 coding sequence is TGCGCCAGCAGCTTATCCGGGACTGAAGCTTTCTTT. The chain recombines TRBV5-1 with TRBJ1-1; D unclear. Germline V gives CDR1 SGHRS, CDR2 YFSETQ. V was trimmed by 2 bases and J by 5 bases, leaving 7 bases between them. This CDR3 comprises 12 residues.

V usage is TRBV5-4 and J usage is TRBJ2-7; possibly TRBD1 or TRBD2 for D (6 bases each). The germline gives CDR1 SGHNT, CDR2 YYREEE (reference sequence). This CDR3 contains 14 residues. V was pared by 0 bases and J by 6 bases, with 13 bases between. CDR3 bases: TGTGCCAGCAGCTTGGATGGAGGGGGGCGCGAGCAGTACTTC. This encodes CASSLDGGGREQYF.

The V and J genes are TRBV7-2 and TRBJ2-3; 8 bases agree with TRBD2. Germline V lookup: CDR1 SGHTA, CDR2 FQGNSA. Unmatched junction bases numbered 0, after V lost 0 bases and J lost 1 base. This CDR3 is built from 15 residues. CDR3: CASSLAGRGTDTQYF. The CDR3 coding sequence is TGTGCCAGCAGCTTAGCCGGGAGGGGCACAGATACGCAGTATTTT.

The chain combines TRBV5-4 with TRBJ2-5; TRBD2 agrees at 9 bases. The CDR3 is made up of 17 amino acids. Looked up from germline, CDR1 is SGHNT and CDR2 is YYREEE (reference sequence). V was pared by 0 bases and J by 2 bases, with 8 bases of the junction left unmatched. The CDR3 loop is CASSLDGPTSGQETQYF. The CDR3 DNA is TGTGCCAGCAGCTTGGATGGACCGACTAGCGGACAAGAGACCCAGTACTTC.

This rearrangement joins TRBV5-1 to TRBJ2-7; 9 nucleotides align to TRBD1. This CDR3 region has 14 residues. V was clipped by 4 bases and J by 4 bases; unmatched bases: 6. The germline gives CDR1 SGHRS, CDR2 YFSETQ. The DNA for the CDR3 is TGCGCCAGCAGCCGGGACAGGGAGTTTTACGAGCAGTACTTC. It encodes CASSRDREFYEQYF.

This sequence joins TRBV5-1 and TRBJ2-1, with D possibly matching TRBD2 (5 bases). The germline V and J ends were trimmed by 5 bases and 5 bases, with 26 bases remaining between them. Germline V lookup: CDR1 SGHRS, CDR2 YFSETQ. This CDR3 spans 18 amino acids. The chain's CDR3 is CASRRWNGAAKNDNEQFF. For the CDR3, the DNA is TGCGCCAGCAGACGGTGGAACGGAGCGGCCAAAAACGACAATGAGCAGTTCTTC.

The chain couples TRBV7-9 to TRBJ2-1; 9 nucleotides match TRBD2. Germline loops: CDR1 SEHNR, CDR2 FQNEAQ (reference sequence). Unmatched junction bases numbered 13, after V lost 5 bases and J lost 5 bases. The length of the CDR3 is 17 residues. CDR3 loop: CASSLTGLAGGDNEQFF. The CDR3 bases are TGTGCCAGCAGCCTGACAGGGCTCGCGGGAGGGGACAATGAGCAGTTCTTC.

The V gene is TRBV20-1, the J gene TRBJ2-7; D is ambiguous. Germline values: CDR1 DFQATT, CDR2 SNEGSKA (reference sequence). Deletions cut 5 bases from V and 6 bases from J, with 11 bases between. This CDR3 region has 11 residues. CDR3 amino acids: CSAFSFPEQYF. In nucleotides, the CDR3 is TGCAGTGCTTTTTCCTTCCCCGAGCAGTACTTC.

The rearrangement links TRBV29-1 to TRBJ1-4; D unclear. The CDR3 extends over 11 amino acids. Trimming removed 5 bases from V and 8 bases from J, with 9 bases in between. The germline CDR1 and CDR2 sequences are SQVTM and ANQGSEA. For the CDR3, the DNA is TGCAGCGTTATTATATTAGAAAAACTGTTTTTT. This translates into CSVIILEKLFF.

CDR3 protein: CSVVRQRGYEQYF. CDR3 coding DNA: TGCAGCGTCGTCCGGCAGAGAGGGTACGAGCAGTACTTC. The rearrangement joins TRBV29-1 to TRBJ2-7, with D maybe TRBD2 (5 bases). Trimming removed 6 bases at V and 4 bases at J, with 16 bases between. The CDR3 length is 13 residues. Germline CDR1 reads SQVTM; CDR2 reads ANQGSEA.

The chain is built from TRBV28 and TRBJ2-5, with D perhaps given as TRBD1 or TRBD2 (5 bases each). Germline loops: CDR1 MDHEN, CDR2 SYDVKM. This CDR3 comprises 14 residues. The ends were cut back, 5 bases at V and 1 base at J, with 11 bases in the middle. CDR3 in amino acids: CASSTGTVQETQYF. CDR3 bases: TGTGCCAGCAGTACCGGGACGGTCCAAGAGACCCAGTACTTC.

The V call is TRBV27, the J call TRBJ2-6, with TRBD2 as a possible D gene (5 bases). The CDR3 has 17 residues. Trimming left V 7 bases short and J 2 bases short, with 18 bases between. Germline CDR1 MNHEY, CDR2 SMNVEV (reference sequence). The CDR3 sequence: CASTQGLTAAGANVLTF. CDR3 bases: TGTGCCAGCACCCAAGGGCTTACAGCGGCTGGGGCCAACGTCCTGACTTTC.